A selection of T cell receptor beta chains follows, all from one sample in a study of shared clonotypes between healthy human individuals. Generated by immunoSEQ multiplex PCR, the TCRdb table keeps only in-frame clones and is missing some. The repertoire holds around 500,000 clones, 76% seen once, with roughly 13% in the top ten. Input material: PBMCs. These receptors were obtained from a woman aged 40 to 50 in good health. Some clones in this sample may be carry-over from other donors' samples. CDR3s include the opening cysteine and the closing phenylalanine or tryptophan. Each record gives: clone size, D gene, J gene, V gene, CDR3 protein, CDR3 DNA. A D gene is named only where the DNA matches it firmly. Clone size is stated in some rows and not others, as once, few, many or a class when expanded.

abundance: NA
d_gene: TRBD2
j_gene: TRBJ2-5
v_gene: TRBV7-2
CDR3aa: CASRPGLAGGGETQYF
CDR3nt: TGTGCCAGCCGACCGGGACTAGCGGGAGGAGGGGAGACCCAGTACTTC

abundance: NA
d_gene: NA
j_gene: TRBJ1-1
v_gene: TRBV7-9
CDR3aa: CASSLYLGNTEAFF
CDR3nt: TGTGCCAGCAGCTTATATTTAGGGAACACTGAAGCTTTCTTT

abundance: NA
d_gene: TRBD1
j_gene: TRBJ2-7
v_gene: TRBV19
CDR3aa: CASSQQGVTSYEQYF
CDR3nt: TGTGCCAGTAGCCAACAGGGGGTGACCTCCTACGAGCAGTACTTC

abundance: few
d_gene: TRBD2
j_gene: TRBJ2-5
v_gene: TRBV5-1
CDR3aa: CASSELAQETQYF
CDR3nt: TGCGCCAGCAGCGAACTAGCGCAAGAGACCCAGTACTTC

abundance: NA
d_gene: TRBD1
j_gene: TRBJ2-7
v_gene: TRBV11-2
CDR3aa: CASSLDPSGQSYEQYF
CDR3nt: TGTGCCAGCAGCTTAGATCCGTCGGGACAGTCCTACGAGCAGTACTTC

abundance: NA
d_gene: NA
j_gene: TRBJ1-4
v_gene: TRBV4-1
CDR3aa: CASSQRPGRRGKLFF
CDR3nt: TGCGCCAGCAGCCAAAGACCAGGACGAAGGGGTAAACTGTTTTTT

abundance: NA
d_gene: NA
j_gene: TRBJ2-1
v_gene: TRBV2
CDR3aa: CASRTTGNEQFF
CDR3nt: TGTGCCAGCAGGACCACAGGGAATGAGCAGTTCTTC

abundance: few
d_gene: TRBD2
j_gene: TRBJ2-1
v_gene: TRBV6-4
CDR3aa: CASSVGTSGNNEQFF
CDR3nt: TGTGCCAGCAGTGTCGGGACTAGCGGTAACAATGAGCAGTTCTTC

abundance: NA
d_gene: TRBD1
j_gene: TRBJ2-2
v_gene: TRBV5-4
CDR3aa: CASSRGGTGTTGELFF
CDR3nt: TGTGCCAGCAGCCGAGGGGGGACAGGGACTACCGGGGAGCTGTTTTTT

abundance: NA
d_gene: NA
j_gene: TRBJ1-2
v_gene: TRBV10-3
CDR3aa: CAISEQLLLYGYTF
CDR3nt: TGTGCCATCAGTGAACAGCTCCTTCTCTATGGCTACACCTTC

abundance: NA
d_gene: TRBD1
j_gene: TRBJ2-7
v_gene: TRBV16
CDR3aa: CASGTGGYEQYF
CDR3nt: TGTGCCAGCGGGACAGGGGGCTACGAGCAGTACTTC

abundance: NA
d_gene: TRBD1
j_gene: TRBJ2-2
v_gene: TRBV6-1
CDR3aa: CASSSGTVLSGELFF
CDR3nt: TGTGCCAGCAGTTCCGGGACAGTCTTAAGCGGGGAGCTGTTTTTT

abundance: NA
d_gene: TRBD2
j_gene: TRBJ2-1
v_gene: TRBV19
CDR3aa: CASSLGTSGIPDPYNEQFF
CDR3nt: TGTGCCAGTAGTTTAGGGACTAGCGGAATACCGGACCCCTACAATGAGCAGTTCTTC

abundance: NA
d_gene: TRBD1
j_gene: TRBJ1-1
v_gene: TRBV19
CDR3aa: CASRPSTQGVRTEAFF
CDR3nt: TGTGCCAGTAGACCGAGTACACAGGGGGTTCGTACTGAAGCTTTCTTT

abundance: NA
d_gene: NA
j_gene: TRBJ1-1
v_gene: TRBV5-1
CDR3aa: CASSPQTSRGTEAFF
CDR3nt: TGCGCCAGCAGCCCCCAGACATCCCGAGGGACTGAAGCTTTCTTT

abundance: many
d_gene: NA
j_gene: TRBJ1-1
v_gene: TRBV30
CDR3aa: CAWSVLGPTEAFF
CDR3nt: TGTGCCTGGAGTGTACTAGGGCCCACTGAAGCTTTCTTT

abundance: NA
d_gene: NA
j_gene: TRBJ1-3
v_gene: TRBV29-1
CDR3aa: CSVADRSGNTIYF
CDR3nt: TGCAGCGTCGCTGACCGCTCTGGAAACACCATATATTTT

abundance: NA
d_gene: NA
j_gene: TRBJ2-1
v_gene: TRBV28
CDR3aa: CASLSLDNEQFF
CDR3nt: TGTGCCAGTTTGAGTCTCGACAATGAGCAGTTCTTC

abundance: NA
d_gene: NA
j_gene: TRBJ2-5
v_gene: TRBV7-8
CDR3aa: CASSLVAETQYF
CDR3nt: TGTGCCAGCAGCTTAGTCGCAGAGACCCAGTACTTC

abundance: once
d_gene: NA
j_gene: TRBJ2-6
v_gene: TRBV7-2
CDR3aa: CASSFNSGANVLTF
CDR3nt: TGTGCCAGCAGCTTCAACTCTGGGGCCAACGTCCTGACTTTC

abundance: NA
d_gene: NA
j_gene: TRBJ2-7
v_gene: TRBV5-1
CDR3aa: CASSLGPNYEQYF
CDR3nt: TGCGCCAGCAGCTTGGGGCCGAACTACGAGCAGTACTTC

abundance: NA
d_gene: NA
j_gene: TRBJ2-3
v_gene: TRBV7-6
CDR3aa: CASSLVWGSPDTQYF
CDR3nt: TGTGCCAGCAGCTTAGTTTGGGGGAGTCCAGATACGCAGTATTTT

abundance: few
d_gene: NA
j_gene: TRBJ2-7
v_gene: TRBV7-2
CDR3aa: CASSLSSIHEQYF
CDR3nt: TGTGCCAGCAGCCTCTCCTCCATCCACGAGCAGTACTTC

abundance: few
d_gene: TRBD1
j_gene: TRBJ1-4
v_gene: TRBV30
CDR3aa: CAWSPEGFAGTGHEKLFF
CDR3nt: TGTGCCTGGAGTCCGGAGGGCTTCGCCGGGACAGGGCATGAAAAACTGTTTTTT

abundance: NA
d_gene: NA
j_gene: TRBJ2-1
v_gene: TRBV7-2
CDR3aa: CASRSLTGFHEQFF
CDR3nt: TGTGCCAGCAGATCACTCACAGGGTTTCATGAGCAGTTCTTC

abundance: few
d_gene: TRBD2
j_gene: TRBJ2-1
v_gene: TRBV28
CDR3aa: CASSRGTSGMGYNEQFF
CDR3nt: TGTGCCAGCAGTCGAGGGACTAGCGGGATGGGATACAATGAGCAGTTCTTC

abundance: NA
d_gene: TRBD1
j_gene: TRBJ2-7
v_gene: TRBV14
CDR3aa: CASSQGQGAYEQYF
CDR3nt: TGTGCCAGCAGCCAAGGACAGGGGGCCTACGAGCAGTACTTC

abundance: NA
d_gene: NA
j_gene: TRBJ2-1
v_gene: TRBV27
CDR3aa: CASSLGGGHEQFF
CDR3nt: TGTGCCAGCAGTTTGGGAGGGGGGCATGAGCAGTTCTTC

abundance: NA
d_gene: NA
j_gene: TRBJ2-7
v_gene: TRBV20-1
CDR3aa: CSATRQPEQYF
CDR3nt: TGCAGTGCTACGCGACAGCCCGAGCAGTACTTC

abundance: NA
d_gene: NA
j_gene: TRBJ1-4
v_gene: TRBV7-7
CDR3aa: CASSPGRDRNEKLFF
CDR3nt: TGTGCCAGCAGCCCGGGACGGGATCGAAATGAAAAACTGTTTTTT

abundance: NA
d_gene: NA
j_gene: TRBJ2-2
v_gene: TRBV28
CDR3aa: CASLSPGWDTGELFF
CDR3nt: TGTGCCAGCCTATCTCCAGGGTGGGACACCGGGGAGCTGTTTTTT

abundance: few
d_gene: NA
j_gene: TRBJ2-7
v_gene: TRBV7-7
CDR3aa: CASSLELGDVQYF
CDR3nt: TGTGCCAGCAGCTTAGAATTGGGGGACGTGCAGTACTTC

abundance: NA
d_gene: TRBD1
j_gene: TRBJ1-5
v_gene: TRBV6-6
CDR3aa: CASSRDSSNQPQHF
CDR3nt: TGTGCCAGCAGCCGGGACAGTAGCAATCAGCCCCAGCATTTT

abundance: NA
d_gene: TRBD1
j_gene: TRBJ2-7
v_gene: TRBV7-6
CDR3aa: CASSSTGGGNRQYF
CDR3nt: TGTGCCAGCAGCTCAACAGGGGGCGGAAATCGGCAGTACTTC

abundance: NA
d_gene: NA
j_gene: TRBJ2-2
v_gene: TRBV28
CDR3aa: CASRGALNTGELFF
CDR3nt: TGTGCCTCAAGGGGGGCGTTGAACACCGGGGAGCTGTTTTTT

abundance: NA
d_gene: NA
j_gene: TRBJ2-3
v_gene: TRBV11-3
CDR3aa: CASSHRTSTDTQYF
CDR3nt: TGTGCCAGCAGCCATAGGACTAGCACAGATACGCAGTATTTT

abundance: NA
d_gene: NA
j_gene: TRBJ2-5
v_gene: TRBV15
CDR3aa: CATSRGGPQETQYF
CDR3nt: TGTGCCACCAGCAGAGGGGGACCCCAAGAGACCCAGTACTTC

abundance: NA
d_gene: NA
j_gene: TRBJ2-6
v_gene: TRBV7-8
CDR3aa: CAIPAGLTGANVLTF
CDR3nt: TGTGCCATCCCGGCAGGACTGACTGGGGCCAACGTCCTGACTTTC

abundance: few
d_gene: TRBD2
j_gene: TRBJ2-5
v_gene: TRBV5-1
CDR3aa: CASRRLAEQETQYF
CDR3nt: TGCGCCAGCAGACGACTAGCTGAGCAAGAGACCCAGTACTTC

abundance: NA
d_gene: NA
j_gene: TRBJ1-1
v_gene: TRBV28
CDR3aa: CASRPSGHDTEAFF
CDR3nt: TGTGCCAGCAGACCATCGGGACACGACACTGAAGCTTTCTTT

abundance: NA
d_gene: TRBD1
j_gene: TRBJ2-5
v_gene: TRBV19
CDR3aa: CASSTTGEETQYF
CDR3nt: TGTGCCAGTAGTACTACAGGGGAAGAGACCCAGTACTTC